The entry that follows covers one T cell receptor (beta chain) sequence. The antigen is unknown. This sample is part of a study of T-cell reconstitution after alpha-beta-depleted transplantation in children. The study, taken as a whole, reports: It was surviving recipient T cells and thymic progenitors that gave some patients high TCRbeta diversity at day 60. Expanded clones from the graft, numbering several hundred, reportedly supplied alpha-beta T cells about two months after transplant.

Trimming at V came to 6 bases and at J to 7 bases, leaving 17 bases not matched to a gene. Germline assignment: CDR1 DFQATT and CDR2 SNEGSKA (reference sequence). CDR3 length: 16 residues. Library preparation (for TCRbeta) was performed with unique molecular identifiers. Via MiXCR, TCRdb re-called the PCR reads, giving one row per CDR3 protein. The sample has fewer than 700,000 distinct CDR3 sequences; 23% are singletons. V is TRBV20-1 and J is TRBJ1-2; 10 bases agree with TRBD1. This receptor was identified in a boy younger than two who had a stem cell transplant for acute myeloid leukemia, so the T cells may come from the graft donor. The material was PBMCs, mostly from graft donor cells, obtained 360 days after TCRalphabeta/CD19-depleted stem cell transplant. DNA of the CDR3: TGCAGTGCACCGGAGGCCTTCCCGGGACAGGGGTCTGGCTACACCTTC. Its protein is CSAPEAFPGQGSGYTF.